A selection of T cell receptor beta chains follows, all from one sample in a study of PD-L1 blockade in urothelial cancer. Measured with immunoSEQ multiplex PCR; TCRdb has only the in-frame clones, and not every one. In the table there are about 50,000 clones, around 80% of which are singletons. Material: PBMCs, obtained around atezolizumab (anti-PD-L1) treatment. These receptors were taken from a man in his 70s with urothelial cancer. Both conserved end residues are part of each CDR3. D genes are given only for firm matches. Rows may omit the clone size; those that give it use once, few, many or a size class.

D | J | size | V | DNA | CDR3
TRBD1 | TRBJ2-2 | - | TRBV7-9 | TGTGCCAGCAGCCCCCTTGTGGGACAGGGGGCCACCGGGGAGCTGTTTTTT | CASSPLVGQGATGELFF
TRBD1 | TRBJ2-7 | few | TRBV7-6 | TGTGCCAGCAGCCCAGCGGCGTCCCGACAGGGGAAGGAGCAGTACTTC | CASSPAASRQGKEQYF
TRBD1 | TRBJ2-7 | once | TRBV7-6 | TGTGCCAGCAGCCCTCAGGGGGCGCAAAGTGCCGAGCAGTACTTC | CASSPQGAQSAEQYF
TRBD1 | TRBJ2-2 | - | TRBV9 | TGTGCCAGCAGCCCTCCAGGGGGCAGCACCGGGGAGCTGTTTTTT | CASSPPGGSTGELFF
TRBD2 | TRBJ2-3 | - | TRBV5-1 | TGCGCCAGCAGCTTGGCCTCGGCTAGCGGGAGTTCCACTACGCAGTATTTT | CASSLASASGSSTTQYF
- | TRBJ2-3 | - | TRBV5-4 | TGTGCCAGCAGCTTGGTGGAGAACACAGATACGCAGTATTTT | CASSLVENTDTQYF
TRBD1 | TRBJ1-6 | - | TRBV9 | TGTGCCAGCAGCGTAGTCGACAGGGGAGTTTCACCCCTCCACTTT | CASSVVDRGVSPLHF
- | TRBJ1-2 | - | TRBV4-1 | TGCGCCAGCAGCGTAAGAGTACAGGGTCATGGCTACACCTTC | CASSVRVQGHGYTF
TRBD1 | TRBJ1-2 | - | TRBV5-1 | TGCGCCAGCAGTAAGGACAGGGTGGATGGCTACACCTTC | CASSKDRVDGYTF
- | TRBJ1-5 | once | TRBV27 | TGTGCCAGCAGTTCACAGGGAATTCAGCCCCAGCATTTT | CASSSQGIQPQHF
TRBD2 | TRBJ2-1 | once | TRBV7-9 | TGTGCCAGCAGCTTAGGCGCTAGCGGATACTACAATGAGCAGTTCTTC | CASSLGASGYYNEQFF
- | TRBJ2-7 | - | TRBV5-1 | TGCGCCAGCAGCTTGGGTTCCGGGGTCTCCTACGAGCAGTACTTC | CASSLGSGVSYEQYF
TRBD1 | TRBJ2-7 | - | TRBV5-4 | TGTGCCAGCAGCCCGTATGACAGGGTTCACGAGCAGTACTTC | CASSPYDRVHEQYF
- | TRBJ2-2 | - | TRBV6-4 | TGTGCCAGCAGTGCCGAAAGCAATACCGGGGAGCTGTTTTTT | CASSAESNTGELFF